These T cell receptor beta chains were read from a single sample in a study of T-cell reconstitution after alpha-beta-depleted transplantation in children. Each CDR3 protein gets one entry after TCRdb re-called the PCR reads with MiXCR. The sample has about 580,000 distinct CDR3 sequences; more than 20% are singletons. The specimen comprised PBMCs, mostly from graft donor cells, sampled 360 days after TCRalphabeta/CD19-depleted stem cell transplant. These TCRs come from a boy younger than two who had a stem cell transplant for acute myeloid leukemia, so the T cells may come from the graft donor. Each CDR3 is given with its conserved first and last residue. D genes are given only for firm matches. Size is omitted from some rows. Given values are once, few, many or a class for expanded clones.

>-|TRBJ1-5|TRBV5-1|-
CASSFEGRGQPQHF
TGCGCCAGCAGCTTCGAGGGGAGAGGGCAGCCCCAGCATTTT
>-|TRBJ1-1|TRBV12-3/TRBV12-4|-
CASSLRRILFGAFF
TGTGCCAGCAGTTTAAGGAGGATCCTGTTCGGCGCTTTCTTT
>few|TRBJ2-2|TRBV14|-
CASSVWGLANTGELFF
TGTGCCAGCAGCGTTTGGGGGCTTGCGAACACCGGGGAGCTGTTTTTT
>many|TRBJ2-1|TRBV20-1|TRBD2
CSANLGTRVYNEQFF
TGCAGTGCCAACCTCGGGACTAGAGTTTACAATGAGCAGTTCTTC
>-|TRBJ2-1|TRBV18|TRBD1
CASSPIPGGSGYNEQFF
TGTGCCAGCTCACCGATCCCAGGGGGCAGTGGTTACAATGAGCAGTTCTTC
>many|TRBJ2-7|TRBV29-1|TRBD2
CSVHSGANYEQYF
TGCAGCGTTCACAGCGGGGCGAATTACGAGCAGTACTTC
>many|TRBJ2-5|TRBV28|TRBD1
CASSLFLTGGGETQYF
TGTGCCAGCAGTTTGTTCCTCACAGGGGGCGGAGAGACCCAGTACTTC
>-|TRBJ2-3|TRBV21-1|-
CASSKIMGEAATSTDTQYF
TGTGCCAGCAGCAAAATCATGGGAGAAGCGGCAACTAGCACAGATACGCAGTATTTT
>-|TRBJ2-7|TRBV5-1|TRBD1
CASSLGGTATYEQYF
TGCGCCAGCAGCTTGGGTGGGACAGCGACCTACGAGCAGTACTTC
>many|TRBJ2-1|TRBV11-2|-
CASSFLRGGSYNEQFF
TGTGCCAGCAGCTTCCTCAGGGGGGGCTCCTACAATGAGCAGTTCTTC
>few|TRBJ2-2|TRBV20-1|TRBD2
CSARDRGRLAGEAGELFF
TGCAGTGCTAGAGATCGGGGGAGGCTAGCGGGGGAGGCCGGGGAGCTGTTTTTT
>few|TRBJ2-7|TRBV20-1|TRBD2
CSARVIGGSGILGEQYF
TGCAGTGCCCGAGTCATCGGGGGTAGCGGGATTTTGGGCGAGCAGTACTTC
>few|TRBJ1-1|TRBV12-3/TRBV12-4|TRBD1
CASSRQGRSTEAFF
TGTGCCAGCAGCAGACAGGGGCGGAGCACTGAAGCTTTCTTT
>once|TRBJ2-7|TRBV12-3/TRBV12-4|TRBD1
CASREQGSPYEQYF
TGTGCCAGCAGAGAACAGGGGTCGCCCTACGAGCAGTACTTC
>-|TRBJ2-5|TRBV4-2|TRBD2
CASSQEASGGWRETQYF
TGTGCCAGCAGCCAAGAAGCTAGCGGGGGTTGGCGGGAGACCCAGTACTTC
>-|TRBJ2-4|TRBV20-1|-
CSARPPGGFPKNIQYF
TGCAGTGCTAGGCCCCCGGGGGGCTTTCCCAAAAACATTCAGTACTTC
>-|TRBJ2-7|TRBV20-1|-
CSARGRDSPYEQYF
TGCAGTGCTAGAGGGAGGGACAGTCCCTACGAGCAGTACTTC
>many|TRBJ2-2|TRBV2|TRBD1
CASTEGATGELFF
TGTGCCAGCACTGAGGGGGCAACCGGGGAGCTGTTTTTT
>-|TRBJ2-5|TRBV28|-
CASSLLEGQETQYF
TGTGCCAGCAGTTTGTTAGAAGGCCAAGAGACCCAGTACTTC
>few|TRBJ2-2|TRBV27|TRBD1
CDERLTGTALTTGELFF
TGTGACGAACGACTAACCGGGACAGCCCTCACCACCGGGGAGCTGTTTTTT
>-|TRBJ2-1|TRBV10-1|-
CASSDQGARNEQFF
TGCGCCAGCAGTGATCAAGGAGCCCGCAATGAGCAGTTCTTC
>-|TRBJ1-1|TRBV27|-
CASSFWEGGRLEAFF
TGTGCCAGCAGTTTTTGGGAGGGGGGTCGGCTTGAAGCTTTCTTT
>-|TRBJ2-5|TRBV28|-
CASSSIRALGETQYF
TGTGCCAGCAGTTCCATTAGAGCCCTGGGGGAGACCCAGTACTTC
>many|TRBJ2-1|TRBV7-2|TRBD2
CASSQGRGGYNEQFF
TGTGCCAGCAGCCAGGGGCGGGGGGGTTACAATGAGCAGTTCTTC
>few|TRBJ2-2|TRBV6-5|-
CASSYGVLTGELFF
TGTGCCAGCAGTTATGGAGTGCTCACCGGGGAGCTGTTTTTT
>once|TRBJ1-4|TRBV20-1|-
CSAREGVREKLFF
TGCAGTGCTAGAGAGGGGGTTAGGGAAAAACTGTTTTTT
>-|TRBJ2-5|TRBV28|TRBD1
CASSRTRDSLQETQYF
TGTGCCAGCAGTCGGACCCGGGACAGCCTACAAGAGACCCAGTACTTC
>few|TRBJ2-7|TRBV15|-
CATSRDTRDGTYEQYF
TGTGCCACCAGCAGAGATACGCGGGACGGAACCTACGAGCAGTACTTC
>-|TRBJ2-2|TRBV18|-
CASSPLTNANTGELFF
TGTGCCAGCTCACCCCTCACTAACGCGAACACCGGGGAGCTGTTTTTT
>few|TRBJ1-4|TRBV29-1|-
CSGTFNEKLFF
TGCAGCGGAACCTTTAATGAAAAACTGTTTTTT
>-|TRBJ2-1|TRBV6-7|-
CASSHGQGGVEQFF
TGTGCCAGCAGTCATGGACAGGGAGGGGTTGAGCAGTTCTTC
>-|TRBJ1-5|TRBV5-1|TRBD1
CASSAGQGYQPQHF
TGCGCCAGCAGCGCGGGACAGGGGTATCAGCCCCAGCATTTT
>many|TRBJ2-1|TRBV20-1|TRBD2
CSAPGTSAYNEQFF
TGCAGTGCTCCCGGGACTAGCGCCTACAATGAGCAGTTCTTC
>many|TRBJ2-1|TRBV6-5|-
CASSPGTAYYNEQFF
TGTGCCAGCAGCCCGGGGACGGCTTACTACAATGAGCAGTTCTTC
>many|TRBJ1-5|TRBV12-3/TRBV12-4|-
CASSPRNQPQHF
TGTGCCAGCAGCCCCCGCAATCAGCCCCAGCATTTT
>-|TRBJ2-1|TRBV19|TRBD2
CASSFRTSGGVRNEQFF
TGTGCCAGTAGTTTCCGGACTAGCGGGGGGGTAAGAAATGAGCAGTTCTTC
>-|TRBJ2-3|TRBV7-9|TRBD2
CAGTERGGFTDTQYF
TGTGCCGGCACAGAGCGGGGGGGATTCACAGATACGCAGTATTTT
>few|TRBJ1-1|TRBV28|TRBD1
CASSTPGGEAFF
TGTGCCAGCAGCACTCCAGGGGGTGAAGCTTTCTTT
>many|TRBJ1-1|TRBV29-1|TRBD1
CSVEVHGQGGYTEAFF
TGCAGCGTTGAAGTCCACGGACAGGGAGGATACACTGAAGCTTTCTTT